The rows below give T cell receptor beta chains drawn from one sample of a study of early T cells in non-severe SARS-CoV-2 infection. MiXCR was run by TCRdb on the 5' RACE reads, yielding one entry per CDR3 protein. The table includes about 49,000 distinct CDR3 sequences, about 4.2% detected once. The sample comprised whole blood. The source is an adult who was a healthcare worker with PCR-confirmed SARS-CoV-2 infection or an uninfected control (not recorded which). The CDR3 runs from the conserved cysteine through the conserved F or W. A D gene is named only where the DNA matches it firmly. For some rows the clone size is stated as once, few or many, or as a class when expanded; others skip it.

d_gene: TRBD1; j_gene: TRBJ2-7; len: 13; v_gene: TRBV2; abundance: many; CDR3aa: CASTRDSSYEQYF; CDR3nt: TGTGCCAGCACCCGGGACAGTTCCTACGAGCAGTACTTC
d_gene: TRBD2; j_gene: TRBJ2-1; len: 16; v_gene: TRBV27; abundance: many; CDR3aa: CASRRLSGSSYNEQFF; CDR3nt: TGTGCCAGCAGAAGACTGAGCGGGAGCTCCTACAATGAGCAGTTCTTC
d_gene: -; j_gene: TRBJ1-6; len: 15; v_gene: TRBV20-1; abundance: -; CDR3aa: CSARDLGGGQSPLHF; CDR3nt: TGCAGTGCTAGAGATCTGGGTGGAGGACAATCACCCCTCCACTTT
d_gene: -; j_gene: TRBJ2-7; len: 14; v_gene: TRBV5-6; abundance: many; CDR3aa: CASSLGPFGYEQYF; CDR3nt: TGTGCCAGCAGCTTGGGCCCGTTCGGGTACGAGCAGTACTTC
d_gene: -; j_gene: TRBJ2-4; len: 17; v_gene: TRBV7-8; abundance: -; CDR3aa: CASSLARPGLAKNIQYF; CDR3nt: TGTGCCAGCAGCTTAGCCCGTCCGGGTTTAGCCAAAAACATTCAGTACTTC
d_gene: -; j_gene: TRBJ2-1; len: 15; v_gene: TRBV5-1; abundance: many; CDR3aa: CASSSDGGNYDEQFF; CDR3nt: TGCGCCAGCAGTTCCGATGGGGGTAACTACGATGAGCAGTTCTTC
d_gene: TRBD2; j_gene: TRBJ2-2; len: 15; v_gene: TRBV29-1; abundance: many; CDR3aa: CSLGTSGTNTGELFF; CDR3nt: TGCAGCCTGGGGACTAGCGGGACGAACACCGGGGAGCTGTTTTTT
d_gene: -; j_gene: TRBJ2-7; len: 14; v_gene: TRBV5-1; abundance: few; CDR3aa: CASSLGTLGREQYF; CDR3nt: TGCGCCAGCAGCCTCGGGACCCTAGGTAGAGAGCAGTACTTC
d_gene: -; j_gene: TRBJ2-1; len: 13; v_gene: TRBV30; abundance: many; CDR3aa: CAWSVLGNNEQFF; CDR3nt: TGTGCCTGGAGTGTTCTGGGGAACAATGAGCAGTTCTTC
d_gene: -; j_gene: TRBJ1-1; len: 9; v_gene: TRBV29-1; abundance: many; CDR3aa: CSVSDEAFF; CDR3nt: TGCAGCGTCTCGGACGAAGCTTTCTTT
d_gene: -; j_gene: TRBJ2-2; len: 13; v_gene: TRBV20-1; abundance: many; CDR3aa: CSAKRTDTGELFF; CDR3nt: TGCAGTGCCAAGCGGACAGACACCGGGGAGCTGTTTTTT
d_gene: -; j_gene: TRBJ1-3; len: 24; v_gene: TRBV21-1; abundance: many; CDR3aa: CASSKVGLKSPAVRQRTTGNTIYF; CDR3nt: TGTGCCAGCAGCAAAGTTGGACTCAAGTCACCAGCTGTAAGACAGAGAACTACTGGAAACACCATATATTTT
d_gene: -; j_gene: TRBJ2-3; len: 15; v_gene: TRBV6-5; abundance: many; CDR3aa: CASSYGADPSDTQYF; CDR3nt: TGTGCCAGCAGTTACGGGGCAGACCCAAGTGATACGCAGTATTTT
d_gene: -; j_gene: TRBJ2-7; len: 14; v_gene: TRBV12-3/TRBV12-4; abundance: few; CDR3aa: CASSPTLTSYEQYF; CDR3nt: TGTGCCAGCAGCCCCACCCTCACCTCCTACGAGCAGTACTTC
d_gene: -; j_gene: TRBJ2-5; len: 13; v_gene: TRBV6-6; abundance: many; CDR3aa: CASNDKYRETQYF; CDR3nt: TGTGCCAGCAACGACAAGTATCGGGAGACCCAGTACTTC
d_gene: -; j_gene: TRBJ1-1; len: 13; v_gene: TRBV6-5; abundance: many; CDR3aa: CAIGADSNTEAFF; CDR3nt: TGTGCCATAGGGGCAGACAGCAACACTGAAGCTTTCTTT